A selection of T cell receptor beta chains follows, all from one sample in a study of T cell responses to AZD1222 COVID-19 vaccine. This table comes from immunoSEQ multiplex PCR, and its TCRdb copy is limited to in-frame clones, with some not included. The table has around 90,000 clones, roughly 85% seen once. Sequences were derived from peripheral blood, sampled on day 0 of AZD1222 vaccination. These receptors were collected from an adult in good health. The CDR3 runs from the conserved cysteine through the conserved F or W. A D gene is named only where the DNA matches it firmly. Clone size appears in some rows only: once, few, many, or a class for an expanded clone.

J gene,V gene,D gene,clone size,CDR3 protein,CDR3 DNA
TRBJ1-5,TRBV2,.,.,CASRGGGNQPQHF,TGTGCCAGCAGGGGGGGTGGCAATCAGCCCCAGCATTTT
TRBJ2-3,TRBV27,.,.,CASSAGESTDTQYF,TGTGCCAGCAGTGCAGGGGAGAGCACAGATACGCAGTATTTT
TRBJ1-5,TRBV19,.,.,CASSTVNQPQHF,TGTGCCAGTAGTACCGTCAATCAGCCCCAGCATTTT
TRBJ1-1,TRBV6-5,.,.,CASTGHGGANTEAFF,TGTGCCAGCACCGGTCACGGAGGAGCGAACACTGAAGCTTTCTTT
TRBJ2-7,TRBV10-3,.,.,CAISGGRGYSEQYF,TGTGCCATCAGTGGAGGACGGGGCTACTCCGAGCAGTACTTC
TRBJ1-6,TRBV30,.,.,CAWGGGGHSPLHF,TGTGCCTGGGGTGGGGGGGGGCATTCACCCCTCCACTTT
TRBJ1-6,TRBV9,.,.,CASSGKGLGNSPLHF,TGTGCCAGCAGCGGAAAGGGACTCGGTAATTCACCCCTCCACTTT
TRBJ1-5,TRBV29-1,.,.,CSVELGVNQPQHF,TGCAGCGTTGAATTAGGGGTGAATCAGCCCCAGCATTTT
TRBJ2-4,TRBV27,.,.,CASSLGTTSKNIQYF,TGTGCCAGCAGTTTGGGGACAACTTCCAAAAACATTCAGTACTTC
TRBJ1-2,TRBV6-5,.,.,CASSQKGGAYGYTF,TGTGCCAGCAGTCAAAAAGGCGGCGCTTATGGCTACACCTTC
TRBJ1-2,TRBV7-2,.,.,CASSLGFGYTF,TGTGCCAGCAGCTTAGGGTTTGGCTACACCTTC
TRBJ1-4,TRBV9,TRBD1,.,CASSVDSRGNSNEKLFF,TGTGCCAGCAGCGTAGACTCCAGGGGGAACTCTAATGAAAAACTGTTTTTT
TRBJ2-5,TRBV5-1,.,.,CASGTQGGETQYF,TGCGCCAGCGGGACGCAAGGGGGAGAGACCCAGTACTTC
TRBJ2-1,TRBV7-9,.,.,CASSSIHNEQFF,TGTGCCAGCAGCTCCATCCACAATGAGCAGTTCTTC
TRBJ2-7,TRBV7-2,TRBD2,few,CASSLGASGAYEQYF,TGTGCCAGCAGCTTAGGGGCTAGCGGGGCGTACGAGCAGTACTTC
TRBJ1-5,TRBV10-3,.,.,CAISAELNQPQHF,TGTGCCATCAGTGCGGAGCTCAATCAGCCCCAGCATTTT
TRBJ2-5,TRBV2,.,.,CASSEAQGKETQYF,TGTGCCAGCAGTGAAGCGCAAGGGAAAGAGACCCAGTACTTC
TRBJ2-1,TRBV18,.,.,CASSPFAPKNEQFF,TGTGCCAGCTCACCATTCGCTCCAAAAAATGAGCAGTTCTTC
TRBJ2-7,TRBV10-1,TRBD1,.,CASSETGGKVHEQYF,TGCGCCAGCAGTGAAACAGGGGGCAAGGTGCACGAGCAGTACTTC
TRBJ1-1,TRBV18,.,once,CASSLHPNTEAFF,TGTGCCAGCTCACTCCACCCGAACACTGAAGCTTTCTTT
TRBJ2-7,TRBV5-4,.,once,CASSLWGGNPREQYF,TGTGCCAGCAGCTTGTGGGGCGGAAACCCACGCGAGCAGTACTTC
TRBJ1-2,TRBV15,.,.,CATSRHPGGSGYTF,TGTGCCACCAGCAGACACCCCGGGGGCAGTGGCTACACCTTC
TRBJ1-1,TRBV2,TRBD1,.,CASSERPDRGNTEAFF,TGTGCCAGCAGTGAAAGGCCCGACAGGGGGAACACTGAAGCTTTCTTT
TRBJ1-6,TRBV7-6,.,.,CASSLRGSSPLHF,TGTGCCAGCAGCTTAAGGGGATCTTCACCCCTCCACTTT
TRBJ1-5,TRBV6-6,.,.,CASSSNTDLPQHF,TGTGCCAGCAGTTCTAACACGGATTTGCCCCAGCATTTT
TRBJ2-1,TRBV3-1/TRBV3-2,TRBD1,.,CASSQGGQRFHNEQFF,TGTGCCAGCAGCCAAGGGGGACAGAGATTTCACAATGAGCAGTTCTTC
TRBJ2-1,TRBV3-1/TRBV3-2,TRBD2,.,CASSPTSGKDEQFF,TGTGCCAGCAGTCCGACTAGCGGGAAGGATGAGCAGTTCTTC
TRBJ2-1,TRBV9,TRBD2,.,CASSVGTSGHEQFF,TGTGCCAGCAGCGTAGGGACTAGCGGGCATGAGCAGTTCTTC
TRBJ1-5,TRBV5-8,TRBD1,few,CASSFGDRGNQPQHF,TGTGCCAGCAGCTTCGGGGACAGGGGCAATCAGCCCCAGCATTTT
TRBJ1-2,TRBV5-1,TRBD1,.,CASSSGTVDNYGYTF,TGCGCCAGCAGCTCTGGGACAGTCGATAACTATGGCTACACCTTC
TRBJ2-3,TRBV11-2,TRBD2,.,CASGYPSGGAYTQYF,TGTGCCAGCGGCTACCCTAGCGGGGGGGCTTATACGCAGTATTTT
TRBJ1-5,TRBV6-2/TRBV6-3,.,.,CASTPGNSNQPQHF,TGTGCCAGCACCCCTGGAAATAGCAATCAGCCCCAGCATTTT
TRBJ1-2,TRBV5-5,.,.,CASLDRPRFYGYTF,TGTGCCAGTTTAGACAGGCCCAGATTCTATGGCTACACCTTC
TRBJ1-2,TRBV27,.,.,CASSLSPTNPYGYTF,TGTGCCAGCAGTTTAAGTCCCACCAATCCCTATGGCTACACCTTC
TRBJ2-2,TRBV5-1,TRBD1,.,CASSLRAGGQSTGELFF,TGCGCCAGCAGCTTGCGGGCAGGGGGCCAGAGCACCGGGGAGCTGTTTTTT
TRBJ2-1,TRBV7-2,.,.,CASSLGLLSYNEQFF,TGTGCCAGCAGCTTAGGACTTCTGTCCTACAATGAGCAGTTCTTC
TRBJ2-7,TRBV19,.,once,CASSIVPGGSYEQYF,TGTGCCAGTAGTATTGTTCCCGGGGGCTCCTACGAGCAGTACTTC
TRBJ2-5,TRBV5-6,.,once,CASSSPAREETQYF,TGTGCCAGCAGCTCCCCTGCCCGAGAGGAGACCCAGTACTTC